The present T cell receptor beta chain was sequenced within a study of blood T cell repertoires in COVID-19. As for the study in general: The study drew acute and convalescent COVID-19 samples from the United States, Italy and Spain. PBMCs, B-cell-depleted T cells, or T cells were the source of the cDNA or gDNA that made up the material.

Assay: immunoSEQ multiplex PCR; the TCRdb copy retains only in-frame clones and omits some. The sample yields approximately 340,000 clones, 80% to 95% seen once. Cohort placement rested on clinical history that participants reported themselves. This clone has a single count. CDR3 length: 13 residues. V was cut by 6 bases and J by 0 bases, with 9 bases left in between. The germline gives CDR1 SQVTM, CDR2 ANQGSEA. The sample taken for sequencing was PBMCs or T cells enriched from blood (not recorded which). The source is a woman in her thirties or forties who had been exposed to COVID-19. V usage is TRBV29-1 and J usage is TRBJ1-5; weak D call: TRBD1 (5 bases). CDR3 sequence (DNA): TGCAGCGTGGGGCAGGATAGCAATCAGCCCCAGCATTTT. Translating gives CSVGQDSNQPQHF.